These T cell receptor beta chains were read from a single sample in a study of low-dose radiotherapy and immunotherapy resistance in tumors. One entry per CDR3 protein results from TCRdb running MiXCR on the reads. The sample shows around 69,000 distinct CDR3 sequences, less than 35% of them seen only once. The material sequenced was PBMCs, taken before treatment. All receptors derive from a female donor with ovarian cancer. CDR3s include the opening cysteine and the closing phenylalanine or tryptophan. Fields, in order: clone size, D gene, V gene, J gene, CDR3 DNA, CDR3 protein. A D gene is named only where the DNA matches it firmly. Not every row has a clone size; where given, it reads once, few, many or a size class.

>NA|NA|TRBV5-1|TRBJ2-1
TGCGCCAGCAGCTTGACTCAAAGCCATGAGCAGTTCTTC
CASSLTQSHEQFF
>many|NA|TRBV2|TRBJ2-1
TGTGCCAGCCGAGAAGGATGGGAGCAGTTCTTC
CASREGWEQFF
>NA|NA|TRBV20-1|TRBJ1-5
TGCAGTGCGGCAATCGAATTTTCTACCCCTAGCAATCAGCCCCAGCATTTT
CSAAIEFSTPSNQPQHF
>many|NA|TRBV2|TRBJ1-1
TGTGCCAGCATCCTGGACGGGCAGTCCTCCTTGAACACTGAAGCTTTCTTT
CASILDGQSSLNTEAFF
>many|NA|TRBV15|TRBJ2-6
TGTGCCACCAGCAGAGATCTCGGACCAGGGTCTGGGGCCAACGTCCTGACTTTC
CATSRDLGPGSGANVLTF
>NA|NA|TRBV5-1|TRBJ1-1
TGCGCCAGCAGCTTGATTGGTAGGAACACTGAAGCTTTCTTT
CASSLIGRNTEAFF
>NA|NA|TRBV4-1|TRBJ2-1
TGCGCCAGCAGCCGGTCCAATGAGCAGTTCTTC
CASSRSNEQFF
>NA|NA|TRBV20-1|TRBJ2-3
TGCAGTGCAAACCCTGGGGCTGAAGATACGCAGTATTTT
CSANPGAEDTQYF
>many|NA|TRBV30|TRBJ1-2
TGTGCTTTGACTTCCGCCTATGGCTACACCTTC
CALTSAYGYTF
>NA|NA|TRBV6-6|TRBJ1-4
TGTGCCAGCAGTGTACAGCGACCTAATGAAAAACTGTTTTTT
CASSVQRPNEKLFF
>many|NA|TRBV5-1|TRBJ2-7
TGCGCCAGCAACGACCCCAGCGGCTCCTACGAGCAGTACTTC
CASNDPSGSYEQYF
>many|TRBD2|TRBV5-1|TRBJ2-1
TGCGCCAGCAGCTCAAATGCGGGGGGGCCTAATGAGCAGTTCTTC
CASSSNAGGPNEQFF
>many|NA|TRBV29-1|TRBJ2-7
TGCAGCGTTGGGGACGGCTCCTACGAGCAGTACTTC
CSVGDGSYEQYF
>NA|NA|TRBV5-4|TRBJ2-1
TGTGCCAGCAGCCTGGAGAGGAGCAGGAATGAGCAGTTCTTC
CASSLERSRNEQFF
>NA|NA|TRBV6-2/TRBV6-3|TRBJ1-1
TGTGCCAGCAGTTACCCCCCAGGGATCGCTTTCTTT
CASSYPPGIAFF
>many|NA|TRBV5-1|TRBJ2-3
TGCGCCAGCAGCTTCCCCGACTCCTACACAGATACGCAGTATTTT
CASSFPDSYTDTQYF
>many|TRBD1|TRBV20-1|TRBJ2-7
TGCAGTGCTAGTAGGGGGCTCTCCTACGAGCAGTACTTC
CSASRGLSYEQYF
>many|TRBD1|TRBV7-9|TRBJ2-7
TGTGCCAGCAGCTTAGAGCCTGGACAGGGGGCCTACGAGCAGTACTTC
CASSLEPGQGAYEQYF
>many|NA|TRBV11-2|TRBJ1-4
TGTGCCAGCAGCTTAGCCTGGGACAACGAAAAACTGTTTTTT
CASSLAWDNEKLFF
>NA|TRBD1|TRBV5-1|TRBJ1-2
TGCGCCAGCAGCATATCCGGGACAGGGGGCGAAGGCTACACCTTC
CASSISGTGGEGYTF
>few|TRBD1|TRBV15|TRBJ2-2
TGTGCCACCAGCGGGTGGACAGGGGGGAACACCGGGGAGCTGTTTTTT
CATSGWTGGNTGELFF
>many|NA|TRBV5-1|TRBJ2-7
TGCGCCAGCAGAGGGACTGTCGACTACGAGCAGTACTTC
CASRGTVDYEQYF
>many|TRBD1|TRBV7-9|TRBJ2-1
TGTGCCAGCAGCTTAACCGGGACAGGGGTTGAGCAGTTCTTC
CASSLTGTGVEQFF